The rows below give T cell receptor beta chains drawn from one sample of a study of preoperative IRX-2 immunotherapy in early breast cancer. Some clones are missing from TCRdb's copy, which holds only in-frame ones; the method was immunoSEQ multiplex PCR. This table has roughly 40,000 clones, roughly 77% appearing once. Sequencing used tumor tissue, obtained after IRX-2 immunotherapy. Receptors originate from a human donor with breast cancer. The CDR3 runs from the conserved cysteine through the conserved F or W. The order of the fields is V gene, clone size, J gene, CDR3 length, D gene, CDR3 DNA, CDR3 protein. D genes are given only for firm matches. Not every row has a clone size; where given, it reads once, few, many or a size class.

>TRBV23-1|once|TRBJ2-7|13|TRBD1
TGCGCCAGCAGCTCGGGACAGGGCCACGAGCAGTACTTC
CASSSGQGHEQYF
>TRBV6-8|NA|TRBJ1-5|13|NA
TGTGCCACCTCAACAGGGAAGGATCAGCCCCAGCATTTT
CATSTGKDQPQHF
>TRBV7-8|NA|TRBJ2-1|13|NA
TGTGCCAGCAGCTTCCCAGGGAACAATGAGCAGTTCTTC
CASSFPGNNEQFF
>TRBV5-1|NA|TRBJ2-2|15|NA
TGCGCCAGCAGTGAATGGCAGCAAAACACCGGGGAGCTGTTTTTT
CASSEWQQNTGELFF
>TRBV5-1|few|TRBJ1-1|15|TRBD1
TGCGCCAGCAGCCAGGACAGGGGGTCGAACACTGAAGCTTTCTTT
CASSQDRGSNTEAFF
>TRBV5-1|NA|TRBJ2-1|15|TRBD2
TGCGCCAGCAGCTTCCGAGCGGGAGGAGGGAATGAGCAGTTCTTC
CASSFRAGGGNEQFF
>TRBV6-8|NA|TRBJ2-7|13|NA
TGTGCCAGCAGTGAGGGACTTGCCTACGAGCAGTACTTC
CASSEGLAYEQYF
>TRBV7-5|NA|TRBJ1-1|16|NA
TGTGCCAGCAGCTTTGGACAGGGACACGACGACACTGAAGCTTTCTTT
CASSFGQGHDDTEAFF
>TRBV30|NA|TRBJ2-1|15|NA
TGTGCCTGGAGTGCGGCGGGCGCGTTTTACAATGAGCAGTTCTTC
CAWSAAGAFYNEQFF
>TRBV5-1|NA|TRBJ2-7|14|NA
TGCGCCAGCAGCCAGGCGACAGACTCCTACGAGCAGTACTTC
CASSQATDSYEQYF
>TRBV19|NA|TRBJ1-5|13|NA
TGTGCCAGTTCCGCCGGGGCATATCAGCCCCAGCATTTT
CASSAGAYQPQHF
>TRBV30|NA|TRBJ2-7|12|NA
TGTGCCTCCTCGGACTATTCTGGGGAGCAGTACTTC
CASSDYSGEQYF
>TRBV12-5|NA|TRBJ2-5|15|NA
TGTGCCAGCACGTTTGACGCAGGGACCCAAGAGACCCAGTACTTC
CASTFDAGTQETQYF
>TRBV10-2|NA|TRBJ1-1|14|TRBD1
TGCGCCAGCAGGGAGACAGGGGGGAACACTGAAGCTTTCTTT
CASRETGGNTEAFF
>TRBV29-1|few|TRBJ2-7|13|TRBD1
TGCAGCGTTGTTCTTAGGGGGCTCGTCGAGCAGTACTTC
CSVVLRGLVEQYF
>TRBV15|few|TRBJ1-4|15|NA
TGTGCCACCAGTGAAGACCCCGCGGGGAATGAAAAACTGTTTTTT
CATSEDPAGNEKLFF
>TRBV28|NA|TRBJ1-5|16|TRBD1
TGTGCCAGCAGCCCTGGGACAGGGGGCCTCAATCAGCCCCAGCATTTT
CASSPGTGGLNQPQHF
>TRBV5-1|NA|TRBJ2-3|14|NA
TGCGCCAGCAGCTTGGCACTAGCCACAGATACGCAGTATTTT
CASSLALATDTQYF
>TRBV7-1|few|TRBJ1-4|13|NA
TGTGCCAGCAGCTCCCGAATGGGTGAAAAACTGTTTTTT
CASSSRMGEKLFF
>TRBV6-8|medium-sized|TRBJ2-1|15|TRBD1
TGTGCCAGCATCATCGGGACAGGGTCCTACAATGAGCAGTTCTTC
CASIIGTGSYNEQFF
>TRBV18|NA|TRBJ1-5|15|NA
TGTGCCAGCTCACGGGCGGGGGATAGCAATCAGCCCCAGCATTTT
CASSRAGDSNQPQHF
>TRBV10-2|few|TRBJ2-7|13|NA
TGCGCCAGCAGTGAAGTCCACGGTCACGAGCAGTACTTC
CASSEVHGHEQYF
>TRBV19|NA|TRBJ2-3|13|NA
TGTGCCAGTAGTAGGGTAGGAGCAGATACGCAGTATTTT
CASSRVGADTQYF
>TRBV6-8|few|TRBJ2-4|13|TRBD1
TGTGCCAGCAGAGGACAGGGAGGAAACATTCAGTACTTC
CASRGQGGNIQYF
>TRBV7-1|NA|TRBJ2-7|14|NA
TGTGCCAGCAGCTTAGCCCAGAGGGCGGGCGAGCAGTACTTC
CASSLAQRAGEQYF
>TRBV11-3|NA|TRBJ1-6|14|TRBD1
TGTGCCAGCAGCCACGGGACAGGAAGTTCACCCCTCCACTTT
CASSHGTGSSPLHF
>TRBV6-8|NA|TRBJ2-7|13|NA
TGTGCCACATCCGTACAGGGTTCCTACGAGCAGTACTTC
CATSVQGSYEQYF
>TRBV12-5|NA|TRBJ2-1|14|NA
TGTGCCAGCAAGGATCGGCGGGCAGGGAATGAGCAGTTCTTC
CASKDRRAGNEQFF
>TRBV6-7|NA|TRBJ1-3|14|NA
TGTGCCAGCATCCGGACGGTCCACGGAAACACCATATATTTT
CASIRTVHGNTIYF
>TRBV6-8|NA|TRBJ2-7|15|TRBD1
TGTGCCAGCAGTTCCCCGGGACAGGGTCAGTACGAGCAGTACTTC
CASSSPGQGQYEQYF
>TRBV5-1|NA|TRBJ2-3|14|NA
TGCGCCAGCAGCCCGTCGTTTGTCACAGATACGCAGTATTTT
CASSPSFVTDTQYF
>TRBV7-1|NA|TRBJ1-3|14|NA
TGTGCCAGCAGGGGGACACCATCTGGAAACACCATATATTTT
CASRGTPSGNTIYF
>TRBV6-8|NA|TRBJ1-2|13|TRBD1
TGTGCCAGCAGAAGGACAGGGGAGGATGGCTACACCTTC
CASRRTGEDGYTF
>TRBV6-8|few|TRBJ1-2|14|TRBD1
TGTGCCAGCAGTGGGCAGGGGGGTTCGAATGGCTACACCTTC
CASSGQGGSNGYTF
>TRBV12-5|many|TRBJ2-7|13|TRBD1
TGTGCTAGTGGTTTGTGGACAGGGAGGGAGCAGTACTTC
CASGLWTGREQYF
>TRBV11-3|NA|TRBJ2-1|15|NA
TGTGCCAGCAGCTTAGAAGGCGGAACCTACAATGAGCAGTTCTTC
CASSLEGGTYNEQFF
>TRBV23-1|NA|TRBJ2-3|13|NA
TGCGCCAGCACCCTTTGGCTAGTAGATACGCAGTATTTT
CASTLWLVDTQYF
>TRBV28|NA|TRBJ2-3|12|NA
TGTGCCAGCAGTATTTACACAGATACGCAGTATTTT
CASSIYTDTQYF
>TRBV29-1|NA|TRBJ2-7|14|TRBD2
TGCAGCGGCGTTAGCGGGAGGGCCGGTCACGAGCAGTACTTC
CSGVSGRAGHEQYF
>TRBV5-1|NA|TRBJ1-3|17|NA
TGCGCCAGCAGCTTGAGAGCGGGGTCGGAGTCTGGAAACACCATATATTTT
CASSLRAGSESGNTIYF
>TRBV30|NA|TRBJ1-3|15|NA
TGTGCCTGGAGTCGGGACCGCTCCTCTGGAAACACCATATATTTT
CAWSRDRSSGNTIYF
>TRBV23-1|once|TRBJ2-1|15|TRBD1
TGCGCCAGCAGCCCCGCGGGACAGGGTATGAATGAGCAGTTCTTC
CASSPAGQGMNEQFF
>TRBV19|NA|TRBJ1-5|14|NA
TGTGCCAGTAGTTTTCTGGCAGCAAATCAGCCCCAGCATTTT
CASSFLAANQPQHF
>TRBV11-3|few|TRBJ2-4|15|TRBD1
TGTGCCAGCAGTAGTCGGGGGACAGGGTTAAACATTCAGTACTTC
CASSSRGTGLNIQYF
>TRBV1|NA|TRBJ1-1|17|NA
TGCGCCAGCAGCCAGGGGGGGACGCCGCGAGGGAGCACTGAAGCTTTCTTT
CASSQGGTPRGSTEAFF
>TRBV12-5|NA|TRBJ1-4|15|NA
TGTGCTAGTGGGCCCGGGTGGGGATTTCGAGAAAAACTGTTTTTT
CASGPGWGFREKLFF
>TRBV19|NA|TRBJ1-1|13|NA
TGTGCCAGTAGTAGAAAGGGAATTTATGAAGCTTTCTTT
CASSRKGIYEAFF